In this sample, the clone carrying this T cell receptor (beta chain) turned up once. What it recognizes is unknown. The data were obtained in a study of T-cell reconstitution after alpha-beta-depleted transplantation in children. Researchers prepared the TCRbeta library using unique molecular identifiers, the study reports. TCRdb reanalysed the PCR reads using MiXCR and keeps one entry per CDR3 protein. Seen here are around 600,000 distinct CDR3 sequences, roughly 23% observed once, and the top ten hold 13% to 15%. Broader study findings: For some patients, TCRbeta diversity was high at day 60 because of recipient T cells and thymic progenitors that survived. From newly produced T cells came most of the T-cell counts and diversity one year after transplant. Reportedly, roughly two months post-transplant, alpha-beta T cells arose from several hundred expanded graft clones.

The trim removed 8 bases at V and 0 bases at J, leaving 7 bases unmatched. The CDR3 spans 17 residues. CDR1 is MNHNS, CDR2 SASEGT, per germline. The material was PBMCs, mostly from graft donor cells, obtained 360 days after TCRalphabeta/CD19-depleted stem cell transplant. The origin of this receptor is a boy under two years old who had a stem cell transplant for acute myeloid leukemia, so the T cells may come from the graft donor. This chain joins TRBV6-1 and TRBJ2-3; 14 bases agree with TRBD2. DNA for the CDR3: TGTGCCAGCCTCGGACTAGCGGGGGGTGCTAGCACAGATACGCAGTATTTT. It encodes CASLGLAGGASTDTQYF.